This TCR beta chain was captured by sequencing in a study of control samples from healthy donors and cancer patients. The repertoire was sequenced with immunoSEQ multiplex PCR; TCRdb's copy has only in-frame clones and lacks some. Of 120,000 or so clones listed, approximately 92% were seen once; the top ten hold approximately 0.58%. The J segment lost 5 bases and the V segment lost 2 bases, leaving 14 bases of the junction unmatched. The CDR3 is 17 residues long. The V gene's germline CDR1 is MNHEY and CDR2 SVGEGT. The J gene is TRBJ1-1, the V gene TRBV6-2 or TRBV6-3; 7 nucleotides align to TRBD1. This TCR was recovered from an elderly man with head and neck cancer. Sequencing used PBMCs. In DNA form, the CDR3 reads TGTGCCAGCAGTTACCCGAGGGACAGCGCTGGGAGAACTGAAGCTTTCTTT. It specifies CASSYPRDSAGRTEAFF.